This T cell receptor beta chain was profiled in a study of human T cells and chemical hapten exposure. About the study: Sensitization applied 2% DPC to around 2 cm by around 2 cm of upper inner arm skin. Study results and caveats: Counts of TCRs expanded at PT1 correlated positively with patch test score.

Separate cDNA molecules received unique molecular identifiers, which the library attached to them. MiXCR was run by TCRdb on the RACE reads, yielding one entry per CDR3 protein. Of around 92,000 distinct CDR3 sequences detected, roughly a tenth appear once; the ten largest clones hold 3.1%. The time point here: pre-sensitization, week 0. Treatment described: therapeutic diphenylcyclopropenone sensitization with weekly scalp DPC. Unfractionated whole blood served as the source for total RNA extraction. V was shortened by 6 bases and J by 3 bases, with 15 bases between the two germline ends. Per the germline V gene, CDR1 is SGHAT and CDR2 is FQNNGV. The CDR3 contains 14 residues. This clonotype has at least ten counts. Its antigen is undetermined.

The receptor's source is a woman aged 55-69 years with alopecia areata. Some clones in this sample may be carry-over from other donors' samples. This material consisted of whole blood, taken in connection with sensitization to the hapten diphenylcyclopropenone (DPC). The chain joins TRBV11-2 to TRBJ2-7; possibly TRBD1 for D (5 bases). CDR3 protein: CASRATETYYEQYF. Here the CDR3 DNA reads TGTGCCAGCAGGGCGACAGAGACATACTACGAGCAGTACTTC.